The 24 T cell receptor beta chains listed next were all sequenced from one sample in a study of T cells after yellow fever vaccination (dated by TCRdb to 2018 to 2020). The treatment or condition label on this specimen signifies: live attenuated yellow fever vaccine strain. Libraries were constructed by 5' RACE. TCRdb lists the instrument as Illumina HiSeq 2500. Using fastp trimming at Q25 and MiXCR clonotype assembly, TCRdb reanalyzed the public sequencing data and kept in-frame beta chains. CDR3 protein duplicates are merged, each entry listing the most common genes and DNA. This sample is represented by roughly 250,000 distinct CDR3 sequences; about an eighth of them were singletons. Roughly 0.5% of the sample belongs to the ten largest clones. Sequenced material: CD4+ T cells sorted from PBMCs, taken 45 days after the yellow fever booster vaccination. The receptors come from a man aged 30-40 years who received the YFV17D yellow fever vaccine.

Only a few counts were recorded for this clonotype. The chain recombines TRBV7-2 with TRBJ2-5, with 9 bases matching TRBD1. Trimming at V came to 3 bases and at J to 5 bases, leaving 10 bases not matched to a gene. In germline, CDR1 is SGHTA, CDR2 FQGNSA. This CDR3 region has 16 residues. This CDR3 reads CASSFPLQGAGETQYF. CDR3 coding DNA: TGTGCCAGCAGCTTTCCATTACAGGGGGCAGGGGAGACCCAGTACTTC.

V usage is TRBV27 and J usage is TRBJ2-1; D is unclear. Trimming left V 5 bases short and J 9 bases short, with 23 bases between. The CDR3 runs to 16 residues. Germline V lookup: CDR1 MNHEY, CDR2 SMNVEV (reference sequence). Here the CDR3 reads CASSTLSDSRVSEQFF. DNA of the CDR3: TGTGCCAGCAGTACCCTCAGCGACTCACGGGTTAGTGAGCAGTTCTTC.

This clonotype has more than one count but fewer than ten. The chain recombines TRBV2 with TRBJ1-5; no definite D call. V dropped 6 bases and J dropped 3 bases, with 12 bases sitting between them. The germline V gene encodes CDR1 SNHLY and CDR2 FYNNEI. The CDR3 loop spans 14 amino acids. CDR3 loop: CASSLRLLNQPQHF. The DNA for the CDR3 is TGTGCCAGCAGCCTCAGACTCCTCAATCAGCCCCAGCATTTT.

This clonotype has a handful of counts. The chain links TRBV12-3 or TRBV12-4 to TRBJ1-2, with D maybe TRBD1 (6 bases). The CDR3 has 14 amino acids. Trimming removed 4 bases from V and 4 bases from J, with 13 bases in between. The CDR3, as DNA: TGTGCCAGCAGTTCACTGGCAGGGGCCTATGGCTACACCTTC. Translation gives CASSSLAGAYGYTF.

In this sample, this clonotype turned up once. The V and J genes are TRBV7-9 and TRBJ2-3; 12 nucleotides agree with TRBD2. Unmatched junction bases numbered 8, after V lost 6 bases and J lost 4 bases. Germline V gives CDR1 SEHNR, CDR2 FQNEAQ (reference sequence). The CDR3 is 16 amino acids. The CDR3 sequence: CASRRLAGEVADTQYF. CDR3 nucleotide sequence: TGTGCCAGCAGAAGACTAGCGGGAGAAGTAGCAGATACGCAGTATTTT.

This clonotype was observed a handful of times. The rearrangement joins TRBV9 to TRBJ2-3; D remains ambiguous. From germline, CDR1 is SGDLS and CDR2 YYNGEE. The CDR3 spans 14 residues. V was cut by 0 bases and J by 6 bases, with 11 bases left in between. The CDR3 DNA reads TGTGCCAGCAGCGTAGATCCGGATAGGGATACGCAGTATTTT. It yields the protein CASSVDPDRDTQYF.

As to this clonotype: Since no conserved phenylalanine or tryptophan closes the CDR3, a read error is the likely cause. The chain couples TRBV6-2 or TRBV6-3 to TRBJ2-7; D is uncertain. Deletions cut 11 bases from V and 5 bases from J, with 13 bases between. CDR1 MNHEY and CDR2 SVGEGT come from the germline V gene. This CDR3 is 11 amino acids long. The CDR3 sequence is CAVRKVNEQYL. The CDR3 DNA sequence: TGTGCCGTGAGAAAAGTCAACGAGCAGTACCTC.

This clonotype was counted a few times. This chain links TRBV7-8 with TRBJ2-4, with TRBD2 as a possible D gene (6 bases). With 1 base removed from V and 1 base from J, the gap between germline ends came to 8 bases. The CDR3 sequence is 15 residues long. Germline CDR1 is SGHVS and CDR2 is FQNEAQ. The CDR3 region is CASSLGRDAKNIQYF. CDR3 nucleotide sequence: TGTGCCAGCAGCTTAGGGCGGGATGCCAAAAACATTCAGTACTTC.

This clonotype was seen only a few times. V and J are TRBV7-2 and TRBJ2-1; maybe TRBD2 (6 bases). Trimming took off 5 bases at V and 6 bases at J, with 17 bases between the two ends. There are 15 residues in the CDR3. The germline CDR1 and CDR2 sequences are SGHTA and FQGNSA. The CDR3 loop reads CASSLKDWTINEQFF. CDR3 in DNA: TGTGCCAGCAGCCTAAAGGACTGGACTATCAATGAGCAGTTCTTC.

This clonotype appeared a few times. The CDR3 spells CSAPQTTGLSDIQYF. CDR3 nucleotide sequence: TGCAGTGCCCCCCAAACCACAGGGCTCTCGGACATTCAGTACTTC. The V and J genes are TRBV20-1 and TRBJ2-4, with D perhaps TRBD1 (6 bases). Germline loops: CDR1 DFQATT, CDR2 SNEGSKA (reference sequence). The CDR3 consists of 15 residues. V shed 6 bases and J shed 8 bases, with 23 bases lying between them.

This rearrangement joins TRBV14 to TRBJ2-1; D remains ambiguous. The CDR3 extends over 13 amino acids. V lost 4 bases and J 6 bases, leaving 10 bases between the germline ends. Per germline, CDR1 SGHDN and CDR2 FVKESK. In DNA, the CDR3 is TGTGCCAGCAGCCCCACACAGTTCAATGAGCAGTTCTTC. It is translated as CASSPTQFNEQFF.

V is TRBV5-1 and J is TRBJ2-2; D might be TRBD1 (6 bases). V gave up 4 bases and J gave up 1 base, with 11 bases separating them. The CDR3 runs 15 residues. Germline CDR1 is SGHRS and CDR2 is YFSETQ. CDR3 in DNA: TGCGCCAGCAGCCCAACGGGACAGAACACCGGGGAGCTGTTTTTT. It is translated as CASSPTGQNTGELFF.

The chain carries TRBV12-3 or TRBV12-4 and TRBJ2-2; D is tentatively TRBD1 or TRBD2 (7 bases each). This CDR3 has 15 amino acids. V lost 6 bases and J 5 bases, leaving 16 bases between the germline ends. The chain's CDR3 is CASSSRQGGTGELFF. As DNA, the CDR3 is TGTGCCAGCAGCTCCCGACAGGGAGGGACCGGGGAGCTGTTTTTT.

This chain connects TRBV13 to TRBJ2-5, with a possible D match to TRBD1 (5 bases). The germline V gene has CDR1 PRHDT and CDR2 FYEKMQ (reference sequence). CDR3 size: 15 residues. With 5 bases removed from V and 1 base from J, the gap between germline ends came to 14 bases. CDR3 coding DNA: TGTGCCAGCAGCACCTACCAGGGCTCCCAAGAGACCCAGTACTTC. As protein: CASSTYQGSQETQYF.

This clonotype was recorded many times. The chain recombines TRBV9 with TRBJ2-2; no clear D gene. This CDR3 region has 12 residues. Germline V gene sequence: CDR1 SGDLS, CDR2 YYNGEE. Trimming left V 0 bases short and J 3 bases short, with 0 bases between. CDR3 sequence: CASSVDTGELFF. The CDR3 coding sequence is TGTGCCAGCAGCGTAGACACCGGGGAGCTGTTTTTT.

The CDR3 sequence is CASSQRTISFTDTQYF. The CDR3 DNA sequence: TGTGCCAGCAGTCAACGGACTATATCATTCACAGATACGCAGTATTTT. The chain couples TRBV6-1 to TRBJ2-3, with D possibly TRBD2 on 6 matching bases. The CDR3 length is 16 residues. Germline CDR1 reads MNHNS; CDR2 reads SASEGT. V lost 5 bases, J lost 2 bases, and 17 bases lay in between.

This clonotype has at least ten counts. The genes are TRBV2 and TRBJ2-7; 9 bases agree with TRBD2. CDR3 length: 15 residues. The V segment lost 4 bases and the J segment 7 bases; nucleotides outside the gene matches: 11. CDR1 and CDR2 (germline): SNHLY, FYNNEI. CDR3 in DNA: TGTGCCAGCAGTGCAGGACTAGCGTTGTCGGGAGAGCAGTACTTC. Amino acid sequence: CASSAGLALSGEQYF.

The sample holds a few counts of this clonotype. The CDR3: CASSQLAGGELFF. CDR3 nucleotides: TGTGCCAGCAGCCAACTAGCTGGCGGGGAGCTGTTTTTT. This chain joins TRBV7-6 and TRBJ2-2; tentative D call: TRBD2 (6 bases). The CDR3 contains 13 residues. Germline loops: CDR1 SGHVS, CDR2 FNYEAQ. V lost 5 bases and J 7 bases, leaving 11 bases between the germline ends.

This clonotype came up a few times. V gene TRBV19 combines with J gene TRBJ2-1, with no clear D. V was shortened by 5 bases and J by 3 bases, with 11 bases between the two germline ends. CDR3 length: 14 amino acids. Germline CDR1 reads LNHDA; CDR2 reads SQIVND (reference sequence). CDR3 bases: TGTGCCAGTAGTGTCCGAGGCATCTACAATGAGCAGTTCTTC. Translating gives CASSVRGIYNEQFF.

The table lists this clonotype with a few counts. CDR3 nucleotides: TGCGCCAGCAGTGAGGCGGGGATTGGAGAAGATACGCAGTATTTT. Its translation is CASSEAGIGEDTQYF. The rearrangement joins TRBV10-1 to TRBJ2-3; TRBD2 is a possible D gene (6 bases). Germline CDR1 is WNHNN and CDR2 is SYGVQD (reference sequence). Trimming left V 2 bases short and J 5 bases short, with 14 bases between. The CDR3 sequence is 15 residues long.

The chain recombines TRBV6-5 with TRBJ2-1; D not resolved. Trimming shortened V by 6 bases and J by 7 bases, and 7 bases separated the two germline ends. The CDR3 sequence is 11 residues long. CDR1 is MNHEY, CDR2 SVGAGI, per germline. The CDR3 sequence is CASRNFNEQFF. As DNA, the CDR3 is TGTGCCAGCAGGAACTTTAATGAGCAGTTCTTC.

This chain joins TRBV20-1 and TRBJ2-1; TRBD2 agrees at 14 bases. The CDR3 is 15 residues long. The trim removed 7 bases at V and 6 bases at J, leaving 8 bases unmatched. Per germline, CDR1 DFQATT and CDR2 SNEGSKA (reference sequence). CDR3 amino acids: CSGEAGTSGGNEQFF. The CDR3 region has the DNA TGCAGTGGGGAGGCCGGGACTAGCGGGGGCAATGAGCAGTTCTTC.

J is TRBJ2-2 and V is TRBV12-3 or TRBV12-4; weak D call: TRBD1 (6 bases). Trimming stripped 10 bases from V and 2 bases from J, with 17 bases between. The CDR3 runs to 15 residues. The CDR3 protein is CATGTGTHNTGELFF. CDR3 DNA: TGTGCCACGGGGACCGGGACACATAACACCGGGGAGCTGTTTTTT.

This clonotype was found many times. The rearrangement uses TRBV28 and TRBJ2-1; D is unclear. The V and J ends lost 10 bases and 3 bases respectively, with 13 bases between them. Germline lookup yields CDR1 MDHEN and CDR2 SYDVKM. This CDR3 contains 13 residues. The CDR3 region is CATNGPLYNEQFF. The CDR3 DNA is TGTGCCACTAATGGACCGCTCTACAATGAGCAGTTCTTC. Looking up the rest from reference TRBV28 and TRBJ2-1 gives the full variable domain: DVKVTQSSRYLVKRTGEKVFLECVQDMDHENMFWYRQDPGLGLRLIYFSYDVKMKEKGDIPEGYSVSREKKERFSLILESASTNQTSMYLCATNGPLYNEQFFGPGTRLTVL.